Below, 16 T cell receptor beta chains from the same sample are listed, as sequenced in a study of shared clonotypes between healthy human individuals (dated by TCRdb to about 2020). Libraries were prepared through the immunoSEQ multiplex PCR assay. Not all clones reach the TCRdb copy of this immuneACCESS table, which keeps in-frame sequences only. Checked studies attribute under half of the gap to unresolved V genes and leave the rest unexplained. The table for this sample lists fewer than 1.8 million clones; 98% to 99% of them were counted only once. The ten largest clones capture about 0.34% of the sample. Sequencing was done on a sample of naive CD4+ T cells sorted from blood. In the paper's terms, the cell subset or site label means: CD45RA+ positively selected. The source is a man aged 30 to 45 in good health.

The gene calls are TRBV15 and TRBJ2-7; unclear D gene. CDR1 is LNHNV and CDR2 is YYDKDF in the germline V gene (reference sequence). Between the trimmed V and J ends, which lost 0 bases and 1 base, there was a span of 4 bases. The CDR3 has 13 amino acids. The CDR3 DNA is TGTGCCACCAGCAGAGACCATTCCTACGAGCAGTACTTC. Its protein product is CATSRDHSYEQYF.

This clone was seen once. This CDR3 is also generated by other DNA sequences in the sample. DNA of the CDR3: TGCGCCAGCAGCTTGGGGCAGGGAGGCGATGAGCAGTTCTTC. Encoded protein: CASSLGQGGDEQFF. The chain couples TRBV5-1 to TRBJ2-1; a possible D gene is TRBD2 (6 bases). The CDR3 loop spans 14 amino acids. Germline V lookup: CDR1 SGHRS, CDR2 YFSETQ. With 0 bases removed from V and 8 bases from J, the gap between germline ends came to 12 bases.

The rearrangement uses TRBV29-1 and TRBJ1-1; D is perhaps TRBD1 (6 bases). The CDR3 consists of 16 residues. Germline CDR1 SQVTM, CDR2 ANQGSEA. V lost 1 base and J lost 1, with 16 bases in between. This CDR3 reads CSVEGGPGRENTEAFF. CDR3 nucleotides: TGCAGCGTTGAAGGGGGGCCGGGACGGGAGAACACTGAAGCTTTCTTT.

The rearrangement uses TRBV5-1 and TRBJ1-2, with D possibly TRBD1 on 5 matching bases. This CDR3 is built from 14 residues. V lost 3 bases and J 3 bases, leaving 12 bases between the germline ends. Germline CDR1 is SGHRS and CDR2 is YFSETQ. The CDR3 protein is CASSSTTGDYGYTF. The CDR3 DNA is TGCGCCAGCAGCTCTACGACGGGGGACTATGGCTACACCTTC.

With respect to this clone: The sample carries other DNA sequences with the same CDR3. This chain uses TRBV29-1 with TRBJ2-5; no definite D call. This CDR3 has 12 amino acids. V lost 4 bases and J lost 2, with 8 bases in between. Germline loops: CDR1 SQVTM, CDR2 ANQGSEA. CDR3 coding DNA: TGCAGCGTTGTTCACGGACAAGAGACCCAGTACTTC. This gives the protein CSVVHGQETQYF.

The CDR3 reads CASSSYHGGHEQYF. CDR3 sequence (DNA): TGTGCCAGCAGTAGTTACCACGGGGGCCACGAGCAGTACTTC. V usage is TRBV27 and J usage is TRBJ2-7; either TRBD1 or TRBD2 may supply D (6 bases each). V dropped 5 bases and J dropped 5 bases, with 16 bases sitting between them. CDR3 size: 14 residues. From germline, CDR1 is MNHEY and CDR2 SMNVEV (reference sequence).

This sequence joins TRBV2 and TRBJ1-1; D is unresolved. The CDR3 has 11 amino acids. Trimming left V 9 bases short and J 3 bases short, with 8 bases between. Germline V gene sequence: CDR1 SNHLY, CDR2 FYNNEI. CDR3 DNA: TGTGCCAGTGGGCAGTACACTGAAGCTTTCTTT. Encoded protein: CASGQYTEAFF.

Only one count was recorded for this clone. The DNA of the CDR3 is TGTGCCAGCAGCTTGGCCCACGGGGATCAGCCCCAGCATTTT. As protein: CASSLAHGDQPQHF. The chain joins TRBV7-6 to TRBJ1-5; D unresolved. Germline V CDR1 and CDR2: SGHVS, FNYEAQ. The CDR3 spans 14 residues. The V end lost 3 bases, the J end lost 5 bases, and 11 bases lay between the germline ends.

The chain joins TRBV6-6 to TRBJ1-5; 7 bases match TRBD1. Trimming took 6 bases from V and 5 from J; bases not matched to a gene: 4. The CDR3 contains 13 residues. Germline V gene lookup returns CDR1 MNHNY and CDR2 SVGAGI (reference sequence). CDR3 nucleotides: TGTGCCAGCAGAAGGGACAGCTATCAGCCCCAGCATTTT. Amino acid sequence: CASRRDSYQPQHF.

CDR3: CASIPGLAGGEQFF. CDR3 bases: TGTGCCAGCATACCGGGACTAGCGGGAGGTGAGCAGTTCTTC. V and J are TRBV27 and TRBJ2-1; 15 bases agree with TRBD2. The V segment lost 7 bases and the J segment 9 bases; nucleotides outside the gene matches: 4. CDR3 length equals 14 residues. The V gene's germline CDR1 is MNHEY and CDR2 SMNVEV (reference sequence).

The J gene is TRBJ2-3, the V gene TRBV5-5; TRBD2 matches 10 bases. There are 18 residues in the CDR3. V lost 0 bases and J lost 0; bases outside the gene matches: 7. Per germline, CDR1 SGHKS and CDR2 YYEKEE (reference sequence). The CDR3 DNA is TGTGCCAGCAGCTTGGGTAGCGGGAGGCCCTCTAGCACAGATACGCAGTATTTT. The encoded protein is CASSLGSGRPSSTDTQYF.

The rearrangement joins TRBV9 to TRBJ1-2; 8 nucleotides align to TRBD1. The CDR3 has 16 residues. In germline, CDR1 is SGDLS, CDR2 YYNGEE. V shed 0 bases and J 4 bases; nucleotides not matched to a gene: 8. The CDR3 is CASSVASEDRAYGYTF. CDR3 nucleotide sequence: TGTGCCAGCAGCGTAGCATCAGAGGACAGGGCCTATGGCTACACCTTC.

This clone was counted a single time. The J gene is TRBJ1-1, the V gene TRBV30; TRBD1 is a possible D gene (6 bases). This CDR3 is built from 13 residues. The germline V and J ends were trimmed by 8 bases and 4 bases, with 17 bases remaining between them. CDR1 and CDR2 (germline): GTSNPN, SVGIG (reference sequence). The chain's CDR3 is CAGGTRGTTEAFF. CDR3 DNA: TGTGCCGGCGGGACACGAGGAACCACTGAAGCTTTCTTT.

About this clone itself: Within the sample, other DNA sequences also encode this same CDR3. The chain combines TRBV9 with TRBJ2-1, with 12 bases matching TRBD2. Per germline, CDR1 SGDLS and CDR2 YYNGEE. Trimming took 3 bases from V and 7 from J; bases not matched to a gene: 5. The CDR3 consists of 15 residues. This CDR3 is CASSAGLAGGNEQFF. CDR3 nucleotides: TGTGCCAGCAGCGCGGGACTAGCGGGTGGGAATGAGCAGTTCTTC.

The chain carries TRBV27 and TRBJ2-7; perhaps D is TRBD1 or TRBD2 (5 bases each). CDR1 is MNHEY, CDR2 SMNVEV, per germline (reference sequence). V lost 5 bases to trimming and J lost 6 bases, with 17 bases between them. The CDR3 spans 14 residues. CDR3 sequence (DNA): TGTGCCAGCAGTACCCTCGGGGTAGGGACCGAGCAGTACTTC. Its translation is CASSTLGVGTEQYF.

This rearrangement joins TRBV29-1 to TRBJ2-5; D unresolved. The CDR3 consists of 12 residues. CDR1 and CDR2 from the germline V gene are SQVTM and ANQGSEA. The V and J ends lost 3 bases and 5 bases respectively, with 10 bases between them. The CDR3 spells CSVEYVRETQYF. CDR3 bases: TGCAGCGTTGAGTACGTGAGGGAGACCCAGTACTTC.